Presented here are 4 T cell receptor beta chains from one specimen sequenced in a study of cytomegalovirus exposure and HLA in healthy donors. This PCR relied on a set of 60 Vbeta primers and 13 Jbeta primers. Assay: immunoSEQ multiplex PCR; the TCRdb copy retains only in-frame clones and omits some. The sample lists 130,000 to 150,000 clones, about 73% occurring once. The sample comprised PBMCs. The receptors derive from a man aged 35 to 55 in good health and CMV-seropositive.

This clone was observed once. This chain connects TRBV12-5 to TRBJ2-5; possible D gene TRBD2, 5 bases. Germline CDR1 LGHNT, CDR2 FRNRAP. The CDR3 length is 14 residues. The germline V and J ends were trimmed by 7 bases and 5 bases, with 17 bases remaining between them. CDR3 sequence reads: CASASATSAETQYF. The CDR3 DNA sequence: TGTGCTAGTGCCTCCGCAACTAGTGCGGAGACCCAGTACTTC.

J is TRBJ2-4 and V is TRBV7-9; 12 bases map to TRBD2. The CDR3 length is 12 residues. CDR1 SEHNR and CDR2 FQNEAQ come from the germline V gene (reference sequence). V was clipped by 5 bases and J by 16 bases; unmatched bases: 6. CDR3 sequence: CASSRLAGEVYF. The DNA for the CDR3 is TGTGCCAGCAGCCGACTAGCGGGAGAGGTTTACTTC.

J is TRBJ1-1 and V is TRBV27; TRBD1 is a possible D gene (5 bases). This CDR3 contains 16 residues. Germline V gene sequence: CDR1 MNHEY, CDR2 SMNVEV (reference sequence). V was cut by 5 bases and J by 8 bases, with 24 bases left in between. The CDR3 DNA is TGTGCCAGCAGTCCCCGAATACCGGGACTGCACCCCGAAGCTTTCTTT. Translation: CASSPRIPGLHPEAFF.

CDR3 residues: CASSLSRGWNTEAFF. CDR3 DNA: TGTGCCAGCAGCTTATCCCGGGGGTGGAACACTGAAGCTTTCTTT. The chain has TRBV5-5 and TRBJ1-1; the D gene is possibly TRBD1 (5 bases). Germline values: CDR1 SGHKS, CDR2 YYEKEE (reference sequence). V lost 2 bases, J lost 1 base, and 12 bases lay in between. The length of the CDR3 is 15 residues. Using reference TRBV5-5 and TRBJ1-1 for the parts outside the CDR3, the full variable domain is DAGVTQSPTHLIKTRGQQVTLRCSPISGHKSVSWYQQVLGQGPQFIFQYYEKEERGRGNFPDRFSARQFPNYSSELNVNALLLGDSALYLCASSLSRGWNTEAFFGQGTRLTVV.